These 4 T cell receptor beta chains share one sample of origin, sequenced in a study of human T cells and chemical hapten exposure. Time point reported: patch test 1, 2 weeks after DPC sensitization. Specified treatment: therapeutic diphenylcyclopropenone sensitization with weekly scalp DPC. TCRdb re-called the RACE reads through MiXCR, storing one row per CDR3 protein. The sample lists approximately 82,000 distinct CDR3 sequences, over 9.5% occurring once. The sample was whole blood, taken in connection with sensitization to the hapten diphenylcyclopropenone (DPC). The receptors here all came from a man aged 40-49 years with alopecia areata. Some clones in this sample may be carry-over from other donors' samples.

Only a few counts were recorded for this clonotype. The chain is built from TRBV6-2 or TRBV6-3 and TRBJ2-1; 7 nucleotides agree with TRBD2. CDR1 MNHEY and CDR2 SVGEGT come from the germline V gene. The junction had 20 bases not matched to a gene; V was cut back by 0 bases and J by 3 bases. The CDR3 is 21 residues long. CDR3 nucleotide sequence: TGTGCCAGCAGTTACTCGTGGTCTAGCGGAACCCTAAGACCAAACTACAATGAGCAGTTCTTC. Translation: CASSYSWSSGTLRPNYNEQFF.

Many counts were recorded for this clonotype. This sequence joins TRBV24-1 and TRBJ2-6; D ambiguous. Germline V gene sequence: CDR1 KGHDR, CDR2 SFDVKD. V lost 4 bases to trimming and J lost 0 bases, with 18 bases between them. This CDR3 is 19 amino acids long. The CDR3 region is CATSESGLQRLSGANVLTF. The CDR3 DNA reads TGTGCCACCAGTGAGTCCGGGTTACAAAGACTCTCTGGGGCCAACGTCCTGACTTTC.

This clonotype was counted ten times or more. J is TRBJ1-4 and V is TRBV20-1; TRBD1 is a possible D gene (5 bases). This CDR3 region has 15 residues. The V and J ends lost 6 bases and 4 bases respectively, with 18 bases between them. Per germline, CDR1 DFQATT and CDR2 SNEGSKA (reference sequence). CDR3 DNA sequence: TGCAGTGCCCGGACCACGGGACTCCTTAATGAAAAACTGTTTTTT. Residues: CSARTTGLLNEKLFF.

The chain carries TRBV28 and TRBJ2-7; TRBD2 matches 10 bases. The ends lost 6 bases at V and 4 bases at J; junction bases unmatched: 12. Germline V CDR1 and CDR2: MDHEN, SYDVKM. The CDR3 runs to 16 residues. This chain's CDR3 is CASSPSSSGSRYEQYF. The CDR3 nucleotides are TGTGCCAGCAGCCCTTCCTCTAGCGGGAGTAGGTACGAGCAGTACTTC. Full variable domain (outside the CDR3, taken from reference TRBV28 and TRBJ2-7): DVKVTQSSRYLVKRTGEKVFLECVQDMDHENMFWYRQDPGLGLRLIYFSYDVKMKEKGDIPEGYSVSREKKERFSLILESASTNQTSMYLCASSPSSSGSRYEQYFGPGTRLTVT.